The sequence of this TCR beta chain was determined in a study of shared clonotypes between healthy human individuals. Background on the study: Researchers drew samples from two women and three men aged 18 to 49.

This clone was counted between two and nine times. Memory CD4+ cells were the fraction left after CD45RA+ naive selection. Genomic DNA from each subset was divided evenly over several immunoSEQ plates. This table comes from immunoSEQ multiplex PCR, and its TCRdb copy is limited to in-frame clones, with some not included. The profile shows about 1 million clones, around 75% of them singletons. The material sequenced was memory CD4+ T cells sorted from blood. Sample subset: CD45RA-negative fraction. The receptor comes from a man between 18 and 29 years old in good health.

CDR3 loop: CASNIPGLNNEQFF. The CDR3 DNA reads as TGTGCCAGCAATATCCCGGGACTCAACAATGAGCAGTTCTTC. The chain carries TRBV28 and TRBJ2-1; tentative D call: TRBD2 (6 bases). The CDR3 runs to 14 residues. Germline-derived CDR1 and CDR2 are MDHEN and SYDVKM. Between the trimmed V and J ends, which lost 7 bases and 5 bases, there was a span of 15 bases.